What follows are 23 T cell receptor beta chains derived from one specimen sequenced in a study of T cell repertoires in cytomegalovirus infection. Their specific antigens are unknown. MiXCR was run by TCRdb on the reads, yielding one entry per CDR3 protein. Altogether about half a million distinct CDR3 sequences are present, around a third being singletons, with the ten largest covering 17%. Specimen: cultured PBMCs, collected from culture after CMV antigen stimulation. These receptors came from a human donor in good health (CMV status not recorded). Some clones in this sample may be carry-over from other donors' samples.

This sequence joins TRBV6-2 or TRBV6-3 and TRBJ2-5; 8 nucleotides agree with TRBD2. Germline V lookup: CDR1 MNHEY, CDR2 SVGEGT. The CDR3 consists of 14 residues. V lost 8 bases to trimming and J lost 1 base; unmatched junction nucleotides: 6. CDR3 DNA: TGTGCCAGCCAAATCGGGAGGGGCCAAGAGACCCAGTACTTC. Its translation: CASQIGRGQETQYF.

The genes are TRBV28 and TRBJ2-2; D might be TRBD1 or TRBD2, each matching 6 bases. The V end was cut by 7 bases, the J end by 5 bases, with 17 bases between. The CDR3 is 15 residues long. Germline-derived CDR1 and CDR2 are MDHEN and SYDVKM. The CDR3 DNA reads TGTGCCAGCAAAGGAGGGGGGCGCGGGACCGGGGAGCTGTTTTTT. Amino acids: CASKGGGRGTGELFF.

The rearrangement joins TRBV4-3 to TRBJ1-5, with TRBD1 matching over 10 bases. The CDR3 is made up of 16 amino acids. V shed 0 bases, J shed 5 bases, and the junction held 4 bases outside the gene matches. CDR1 and CDR2 (germline): LGHNA, YSLEER. The CDR3 loop reads CASSQDVGQGYQPQHF. The CDR3 DNA is TGCGCCAGCAGCCAAGACGTGGGACAGGGGTATCAGCCCCAGCATTTT.

This chain links TRBV20-1 with TRBJ2-1; 13 bases align to TRBD2. This CDR3 has 14 residues. V gave up 6 bases and J gave up 4 bases; unmatched junction bases: 3. CDR1 is DFQATT, CDR2 SNEGSKA, per germline (reference sequence). This CDR3 reads CSAKGLAGYNEQFF. DNA of the CDR3: TGCAGTGCAAAGGGACTAGCGGGGTACAATGAGCAGTTCTTC.

This chain uses TRBV29-1 with TRBJ2-3; D is tentatively TRBD1 or TRBD2 (6 bases each). The V gene lost 6 bases and the J gene lost 3 bases, with 16 bases spanning the gap. The CDR3 sequence is 14 residues long. Germline lookup yields CDR1 SQVTM and CDR2 ANQGSEA. In DNA form, the CDR3 reads TGCAGCGTGAGGGGGGCCTTAGGGACAGATACGCAGTATTTT. Translation: CSVRGALGTDTQYF.

The chain has TRBV2 and TRBJ2-3; possibly TRBD1 for D (6 bases). Between the trimmed V and J ends, which lost 7 bases and 4 bases, there was a span of 15 bases. CDR3 length: 14 residues. Germline V gene sequence: CDR1 SNHLY, CDR2 FYNNEI. CDR3 amino acids: CASNQQGVADTQYF. The CDR3 DNA is TGTGCCAGCAATCAACAGGGTGTCGCAGATACGCAGTATTTT.

The gene calls are TRBV12-3 or TRBV12-4 and TRBJ1-5; D is uncertain. The CDR3 has 13 amino acids. With 5 bases removed from V and 4 bases from J, the gap between germline ends came to 9 bases. The CDR3 DNA reads as TGTGCCAGCAGTCAGGACGGGAATCAGCCCCAGCATTTT. Its translation is CASSQDGNQPQHF.

The chain is built from TRBV5-5 and TRBJ1-1; no reliable D call. V was clipped by 4 bases and J by 4 bases, with 11 bases between them. Germline V gene lookup returns CDR1 SGHKS and CDR2 YYEKEE (reference sequence). There are 13 residues in the CDR3. The CDR3 DNA follows: TGTGCCAGCAGCGGCATGGCGACCACTGAAGCTTTCTTT. Protein: CASSGMATTEAFF.

This rearrangement joins TRBV7-6 to TRBJ1-4; maybe TRBD1 (6 bases). V shed 6 bases and J shed 1 base, with 15 bases lying between them. In germline, CDR1 is SGHVS, CDR2 FNYEAQ. The CDR3 is made up of 16 amino acids. The CDR3 loop is CASREGGGGTNEKLFF. CDR3 in DNA: TGTGCCAGCAGAGAGGGAGGAGGGGGAACTAATGAAAAACTGTTTTTT. Full variable domain (outside the CDR3, taken from reference TRBV7-6 and TRBJ1-4): GAGVSQSPRYKVTKRGQDVALRCDPISGHVSLYWYRQALGQGPEFLTYFNYEAQQDKSGLPNDRFSAERPEGSISTLTIQRTEQRDSAMYRCASREGGGGTNEKLFFGSGTQLSVL.

This clonotype was observed once. The CDR3 is CASTLGLVGDEQFF. The CDR3 DNA reads as TGTGCCAGCACCTTGGGGCTAGTTGGGGATGAGCAGTTCTTC. V is TRBV12-3 or TRBV12-4 and J is TRBJ2-1; tentatively, D is TRBD1 (5 bases). Deletions cut 7 bases from V and 8 bases from J, with 18 bases between. This CDR3 has 14 amino acids.

The gene calls are TRBV6-1 and TRBJ2-5; TRBD2 aligns across 8 bases. The CDR3 extends over 19 amino acids. Germline assignment: CDR1 MNHNS and CDR2 SASEGT. V was clipped by 6 bases and J by 4 bases; unmatched bases: 22. This chain's CDR3 is CASSLSGLASLERRETQYF. The CDR3 DNA sequence: TGTGCCAGCAGCTTGTCCGGACTAGCATCGCTGGAAAGACGAGAGACCCAGTACTTC.

This clonotype was seen more than once but under ten times. This chain uses TRBV27 with TRBJ2-1; D perhaps matches TRBD2 (5 bases). The CDR3 runs 14 residues. The V gene's germline CDR1 is MNHEY and CDR2 SMNVEV (reference sequence). V was shortened by 7 bases and J by 7 bases, with 17 bases between the two germline ends. The CDR3 sequence: CASIAGPPGNEQFF. The CDR3 DNA reads TGTGCCAGCATTGCCGGACCACCGGGGAATGAGCAGTTCTTC.

This clonotype was counted between two and nine times. The chain links TRBV7-2 to TRBJ1-5; 7 bases are a match to TRBD1. After removal of 5 bases from V and 3 bases from J, the junction contained 10 bases not matched to a gene. Germline CDR1 is SGHTA and CDR2 is FQGNSA. This CDR3 is 16 amino acids long. The CDR3 here is CASSTGELGLNQPQHF. DNA of the CDR3: TGTGCCAGCAGCACAGGGGAGCTGGGCCTCAATCAGCCCCAGCATTTT.

This clonotype was counted a single time. The chain employs TRBV11-3 and TRBJ2-1, with D tentatively TRBD1 (5 bases). Germline-derived CDR1 and CDR2 are SGHNT and YENEEA. V dropped 2 bases and J dropped 7 bases, with 12 bases sitting between them. The CDR3 runs to 14 residues. The CDR3, as DNA: TGTGCCAGCAGCTTAACAGGCCGGTTGAATGAGCAGTTCTTC. This sequence encodes CASSLTGRLNEQFF.

This clonotype was observed a handful of times. The CDR3 reads CASSSGEFMNTEAFF. In DNA form, the CDR3 reads TGTGCCAGCAGCTCGGGGGAATTCATGAACACTGAAGCTTTCTTT. The genes are TRBV7-9 and TRBJ1-1; TRBD1 might be the D (5 bases). V lost 4 bases and J 0 bases, leaving 12 bases between the germline ends. The CDR3 runs to 15 residues. Germline V gene data show CDR1 as SEHNR and CDR2 as FQNEAQ (reference sequence).

The chain has TRBV28 and TRBJ1-1; D unresolved. The V end lost 8 bases, the J end lost 5 bases, and 9 bases lay between the germline ends. The CDR3 consists of 11 residues. Germline lookup yields CDR1 MDHEN and CDR2 SYDVKM. The CDR3, as DNA: TGTGCCAGCCCCTCGGATACTGAAGCTTTCTTT. Protein sequence: CASPSDTEAFF.

This clonotype was seen a handful of times. The chain uses TRBV7-2 and TRBJ2-7; the D is unclear. The CDR3 totals 13 residues. Germline V lookup: CDR1 SGHTA, CDR2 FQGNSA. Deletions cut 4 bases from V and 3 bases from J, with 10 bases between. DNA of the CDR3: TGTGCCAGCAGCTCCTATATAAACTACGAGCAGTACTTC. Translating gives CASSSYINYEQYF.

This clonotype was found once. The rearrangement uses TRBV11-3 and TRBJ2-1; D is possibly TRBD1 (6 bases). Germline V gene sequence: CDR1 SGHNT, CDR2 YENEEA. Between the trimmed V and J ends, which lost 4 bases and 9 bases, there was a span of 16 bases. The CDR3 extends over 14 amino acids. CDR3 nucleotide sequence: TGTGCCAGCAGCTCCTTTACAGGGTACGGTGAGCAGTTCTTC. It is translated as CASSSFTGYGEQFF. Full variable domain (outside the CDR3, taken from reference TRBV11-3 and TRBJ2-1): EAGVVQSPRYKIIEKKQPVAFWCNPISGHNTLYWYLQNLGQGPELLIRYENEEAVDDSQLPKDRFSAERLKGVDSTLKIQPAELGDSAVYLCASSSFTGYGEQFFGPGTRLTVL.

V is TRBV7-9 and J is TRBJ2-5; the D call may be TRBD1 or TRBD2 (7 bases each). The CDR3 runs 15 residues. The V gene's germline CDR1 is SEHNR and CDR2 FQNEAQ (reference sequence). V lost 5 bases, J lost 1 base, and 14 bases lay in between. The CDR3 loop reads CASSRQGGFQETQYF. CDR3 nucleotides: TGTGCCAGCAGCAGACAGGGAGGGTTCCAAGAGACCCAGTACTTC.

V gene TRBV19 combines with J gene TRBJ2-1; D unclear. The CDR3 consists of 13 residues. Trimming pared 8 bases from V and 5 bases from J, leaving 13 bases between. From germline, CDR1 is LNHDA and CDR2 SQIVND (reference sequence). CDR3 sequence reads: CASRPNGHNEQFF. The CDR3 nucleotides are TGTGCCAGTCGGCCAAACGGACACAATGAGCAGTTCTTC.

This chain connects TRBV18 to TRBJ2-1, with 8 positions matching TRBD2. Germline CDR1 KGHSH, CDR2 LQKENI. Trimming took 2 bases from V and 4 from J; bases not matched to a gene: 10. There are 17 residues in the CDR3. CDR3 DNA sequence: TGTGCCAGCTCACCAGGCGGAGCGGGAGTGCCTTACAATGAGCAGTTCTTC. Amino acid sequence: CASSPGGAGVPYNEQFF.

This clonotype occurred a few times. The chain couples TRBV2 to TRBJ1-5; D is possibly TRBD1 (5 bases). The CDR3 loop spans 15 amino acids. Deletions cut 7 bases from V and 8 bases from J, with 21 bases between. The germline CDR1 and CDR2 sequences are SNHLY and FYNNEI. CDR3 nucleotides: TGTGCCAGCACACCCGAGGGAGGGGCGGAGGAGCCCCAGCATTTT. It codes for CASTPEGGAEEPQHF.

V is TRBV19 and J is TRBJ2-1; D is tentatively TRBD1 or TRBD2 (5 bases each). V was trimmed by 4 bases and J by 5 bases, leaving 18 bases between them. The CDR3 extends over 16 amino acids. Per the germline V gene, CDR1 is LNHDA and CDR2 is SQIVND (reference sequence). The chain's CDR3 is CASSRGPQSPDNEQFF. The CDR3 DNA is TGTGCCAGTAGTAGGGGACCTCAGAGCCCTGACAATGAGCAGTTCTTC.